Reported below is one T cell receptor (beta chain). What it binds is unknown. The sample comes from a study of shared clonotypes between healthy human individuals. Study information: Every donor yielded three CD4 naive, three CD4 memory, two CD8 naive and one CD8 memory plate. General study findings and limits: Shared clonotypes: 4.5% to 6.5% naive CD4, around 3.5% naive CD8, 2.3% memory CD4, around 0.4% memory CD8.

CDR3 length equals 15 residues. Sequencing used immunoSEQ multiplex PCR; TCRdb keeps in-frame clones, though not all of them. The table shows 2.3 million or so clones, with more than 80% occurring only once. Everyone who donated was a Caucasian adult who lived in Nashville, Tennessee. This chain connects TRBV21-1 to TRBJ1-1; whether TRBD1, the table's D call, matches the DNA was not checked. TRBV21-1 is given as a pseudogene. The sequenced sample consisted of naive CD4+ T cells from PBMCs. Subset in this sample: CD45RA+ positively selected. The clonotype comes from a man aged 18 to 35 in good health. Some clones in this sample may be carry-over from other donors' samples. The CDR3 loop is CASSFLTGNNTEAFF. CDR3 DNA sequence: TGTGCCAGCAGCTTTCTGACAGGTAACAACACTGAAGCTTTCTTT.